The text below deals with one TCR beta chain. Its cognate antigen is unknown. The CDR3 consists of 12 residues. Germline assignment: CDR1 SGHAT and CDR2 FQNNGV. These data come from a study of T cells expressing NK-cell markers. Findings and limits, study-wide: Six or seven donors had dominant NKG2C+ clonotypes that comprised roughly 1.0-8% of their CD8+ T cells.

TCRdb reprocessed the 5' RACE reads, keeping one entry per CDR3 protein, no DNA. The sample data list a few hundred thousand distinct CDR3 sequences. Source material: blood T cells: a sorted CD56 or NKG2C T cell subset, CD4+ or CD8+ T cells, or bulk PBMC T cells (not recorded which). This TCR was sampled from a man between 18 and 69 years old in good health. This chain uses TRBV11-2 with TRBJ2-5. CDR3 sequence reads: CASSHLEETQYF.